The clone carrying this T cell receptor (beta chain) was seen at least ten times. Its specificity is unknown. Via MiXCR, TCRdb re-called the reads, giving one row per CDR3 protein. The sample yields 85,000 to 130,000 distinct CDR3 sequences, more than 20% seen once. Deletions cut 1 base from V and 7 bases from J, with 14 bases between. Germline V gene lookup returns CDR1 SGHTA and CDR2 FQGNSA. CDR3 size: 15 residues. The sample comes from a study of T cell repertoires in cytomegalovirus infection. Whole-study results and caveats: In two of eight donors, the top clonotype was HLA-C-restricted CMV-specific.

The source material was CD8+ T cells from PBMCs. The clonotype originates from a human donor in good health (CMV status not recorded). Some clones in this sample may be carry-over from other donors' samples. This chain connects TRBV7-2 to TRBJ1-5; D possibly corresponds to TRBD1 (5 bases). CDR3 sequence (DNA): TGTGCCAGCAGCTTAGGGGGAGGGGTACTACAGCCCCAGCATTTT. Residues: CASSLGGGVLQPQHF. Combining the CDR3 with reference TRBV7-2 and TRBJ1-5 gives the whole variable domain GAGVSQSPSNKVTEKGKDVELRCDPISGHTALYWYRQSLGQGLEFLIYFQGNSAPDKSGLPSDRFSAERTGGSVSTLTIQRTQQEDSAVYLCASSLGGGVLQPQHFGDGTRLSIL.